A single sample gave rise to the 26 T cell receptor beta chains below, sequenced in a study of control samples from healthy donors and cancer patients. The table came from immunoSEQ multiplex PCR; TCRdb's copy has only in-frame clones and leaves some out. The sample lists roughly 80,000 clones, approximately 90% occurring once. The sequencing sample was made of PBMCs. All receptors derive from an older woman with head and neck cancer.

The V and J genes are TRBV4-1 and TRBJ2-2, with a possible D match to TRBD1 (6 bases). Looked up from germline, CDR1 is MGHRA and CDR2 is YSYEKL. Trimming pared 4 bases from V and 5 bases from J, leaving 8 bases between. The CDR3 is made up of 13 amino acids. The DNA of the CDR3 is TGCGCCAGCAGCCGGACAGCAACCGGGGAGCTGTTTTTT. It specifies CASSRTATGELFF.

The rearrangement uses TRBV18 and TRBJ2-7; D perhaps matches TRBD2 (6 bases). The CDR3 is 15 residues long. The ends were cut back, 6 bases at V and 0 bases at J, with 15 bases in the middle. CDR1 and CDR2 from the germline V gene are KGHSH and LQKENI. The chain's CDR3 is CASSPNGGPSYEQYF. The CDR3 DNA reads as TGTGCCAGCTCCCCTAACGGGGGACCCTCCTACGAGCAGTACTTC.

The V and J genes are TRBV19 and TRBJ1-6; D ambiguous. Trimming took 4 bases from V and 10 from J, leaving 8 bases between them. CDR1 and CDR2 from the germline V gene are LNHDA and SQIVND (reference sequence). This CDR3 region has 12 residues. CDR3 protein: CASSKERSPLHF. CDR3 nucleotide sequence: TGTGCCAGTAGTAAAGAAAGGTCACCCCTCCACTTT. Filled out from reference TRBV19 and TRBJ1-6, the complete variable domain reads DGGITQSPKYLFRKEGQNVTLSCEQNLNHDAMYWYRQDPGQGLRLIYYSQIVNDFQKGDIAEGYSVSREKKESFPLTVTSAQKNPTAFYLCASSKERSPLHFGNGTRLTVT.

The chain has TRBV29-1 and TRBJ1-2; possibly TRBD1 for D (5 bases). This CDR3 is 14 amino acids long. V lost 1 base and J lost 4, with 13 bases in between. Germline assignment: CDR1 SQVTM and CDR2 ANQGSEA. The CDR3 bases are TGCAGCGTTGAAGGCGGGGCTGGAATCTATGGCTACACCTTC. As protein: CSVEGGAGIYGYTF.

This chain uses TRBV28 with TRBJ1-1; no clear D. CDR3 length: 15 residues. The germline V gene encodes CDR1 MDHEN and CDR2 SYDVKM. V was cut by 5 bases and J by 1 base, with 14 bases left in between. CDR3 in DNA: TGTGCCAGCAGTCCACCCGGGCCAGGGAACACTGAAGCTTTCTTT. Encoded protein: CASSPPGPGNTEAFF.

The chain joins TRBV5-1 to TRBJ2-7, with D possibly matching TRBD1 (6 bases). From germline, CDR1 is SGHRS and CDR2 YFSETQ. This CDR3 has 13 amino acids. Trimming stripped 0 bases from V and 4 bases from J, with 8 bases between. The CDR3 DNA sequence: TGCGCCAGCAGCTTGGGGGGGCGGTACGAGCAGTACTTC. Translation: CASSLGGRYEQYF.

V gene TRBV2 combines with J gene TRBJ2-5; tentative D call: TRBD1 (6 bases). CDR3 length: 13 residues. CDR1 is SNHLY, CDR2 FYNNEI, per germline. Trimming took 4 bases from V and 7 from J, leaving 13 bases between them. In DNA form, the CDR3 reads TGTGCCAGCAGTGTACAGGGTTTCAGGACCCAGTACTTC. Translating it yields CASSVQGFRTQYF. Full variable domain (remainder filled in from reference TRBV2 and TRBJ2-5): EPEVTQTPSHQVTQMGQEVILRCVPISNHLYFYWYRQILGQKVEFLVSFYNNEISEKSEIFDDQFSVERPDGSNFTLKIRSTKLEDSAMYFCASSVQGFRTQYFGPGTRLLVL.

The V gene is TRBV5-3, the J gene TRBJ1-5; a possible D gene is TRBD1 (6 bases). TRBV5-3 belongs to the ORF category, with a function that is uncertain. V was trimmed by 0 bases and J by 1 base, leaving 8 bases between them. This CDR3 is built from 15 residues. In DNA, the CDR3 is TGTGCCAGAAGCTTGGACAGGGCGAGCAATCAGCCCCAGCATTTT. Its translation: CARSLDRASNQPQHF.

The chain carries TRBV11-3 and TRBJ2-1; D is possibly TRBD1 or TRBD2 (5 bases each). V lost 5 bases and J lost 5, with 10 bases in between. Germline CDR1 and CDR2: SGHNT and YENEEA. CDR3 size: 13 residues. CDR3 protein: CASSAGDHNEQFF. CDR3 DNA: TGTGCCAGCAGCGCCGGGGACCACAATGAGCAGTTCTTC.

The rearrangement joins TRBV10-3 to TRBJ1-2; D remains ambiguous. The CDR3 loop spans 15 amino acids. The ends were cut back, 2 bases at V and 2 bases at J, with 12 bases in the middle. Germline V CDR1 and CDR2: ENHRY, SYGVKD. The CDR3: CAISEASSGNYGYTF. The CDR3, as DNA: TGTGCCATCAGTGAGGCCTCATCCGGGAACTATGGCTACACCTTC.

The chain employs TRBV5-4 and TRBJ2-1, with 7 bases matching TRBD2. The CDR3 extends over 17 amino acids. V dropped 0 bases and J dropped 7; count of bases not matched to a gene: 13. Germline CDR1 reads SGHNT; CDR2 reads YYREEE (reference sequence). The CDR3 here is CASSLGAGGRVGNEQFF. The DNA for the CDR3 is TGTGCCAGCAGCTTGGGAGCAGGCGGGAGAGTGGGGAATGAGCAGTTCTTC.

The chain is built from TRBV29-1 and TRBJ2-7; TRBD2 matches at 7 bases. Germline V gives CDR1 SQVTM, CDR2 ANQGSEA. Losses at the gene ends were 5 bases for V and 3 bases for J; bases not matched to a gene: 16. This CDR3 is built from 16 residues. The CDR3 DNA reads as TGCAGCGTTCTCCTTTTGGCGGGAGATAAAGACTACGAGCAGTACTTC. Protein: CSVLLLAGDKDYEQYF.

The J gene is TRBJ1-1, the V gene TRBV3-1 (or the pseudogene TRBV3-2); TRBD1 might be the D (5 bases). V gave up 3 bases and J gave up 0 bases, with 11 bases separating them. Germline V gene lookup returns CDR1 LGHDT and CDR2 YNNKEL (reference sequence). The CDR3 length is 15 residues. DNA of the CDR3: TGTGCCAGCAGCCACCGGGGCGGAATGAACACTGAAGCTTTCTTT. As protein: CASSHRGGMNTEAFF.

The chain's CDR3 is CASSPPWGIGAQYF. The CDR3 DNA is TGTGCCAGCTCACCACCGTGGGGGATAGGGGCGCAGTATTTT. The rearrangement joins TRBV18 to TRBJ2-3; D possibly matches TRBD1 or TRBD2 (5 bases each). Germline lookup yields CDR1 KGHSH and CDR2 LQKENI. The V end was cut by 0 bases, the J end by 10 bases, with 14 bases between. The CDR3 loop spans 14 amino acids.

J is TRBJ1-1 and V is TRBV29-1, with D maybe TRBD1 (5 bases). Trimming removed 5 bases at V and 1 base at J, with 11 bases between. The CDR3 has 13 amino acids. The germline V gene has CDR1 SQVTM and CDR2 ANQGSEA. The CDR3 DNA follows: TGCAGCGTTTCGGTCGGACAGAACACTGAAGCTTTCTTT. Protein sequence: CSVSVGQNTEAFF.

CDR3 sequence reads: CASSDTTSRGYTF. CDR3 sequence (DNA): TGTGCCAGCAGTGACACGACATCTCGTGGCTACACCTTC. The chain carries TRBV6-4 and TRBJ1-2; no clear D. With 2 bases removed from V and 7 bases from J, the gap between germline ends came to 11 bases. CDR3 length equals 13 residues. Germline CDR1 and CDR2: MRHNA and SNTAGT.

The chain couples TRBV10-3 to TRBJ2-1, with D hard to call. The CDR3 covers 12 residues. V was clipped by 4 bases and J by 7 bases, with 8 bases between them. Germline V gene data show CDR1 as ENHRY and CDR2 as SYGVKD. The CDR3 loop is CAISGLGNEQFF. For the CDR3, the DNA is TGTGCCATCAGTGGTTTAGGGAATGAGCAGTTCTTC.

The chain has TRBV7-2 and TRBJ2-2; 7 nucleotides align to TRBD1. Trimming at V came to 1 base and at J to 9 bases, leaving 2 bases not matched to a gene. In germline, CDR1 is SGHTA, CDR2 FQGNSA. There are 13 residues in the CDR3. CDR3 sequence: CASSLDRGWELFF. The DNA of the CDR3 is TGTGCCAGCAGCTTAGACAGGGGCTGGGAGCTGTTTTTT.

The chain has TRBV19 and TRBJ2-1; 12 bases fit TRBD2. The CDR3 has 15 residues. Germline loops: CDR1 LNHDA, CDR2 SQIVND (reference sequence). The V and J ends lost 7 bases and 6 bases, in that order; junction bases with no gene match: 7. CDR3 region: CASTIRLAGVNEQFF. The CDR3 nucleotides are TGTGCCAGTACTATTCGACTAGCGGGAGTCAATGAGCAGTTCTTC.

This chain connects TRBV27 to TRBJ1-2; 10 nucleotides line up with TRBD1. The trim removed 4 bases at V and 2 bases at J, leaving 4 bases unmatched. Germline V gene sequence: CDR1 MNHEY, CDR2 SMNVEV (reference sequence). The CDR3 sequence is 15 residues long. The CDR3 nucleotides read TGTGCCAGCAGTTACACGGGACAGGGGAACTATGGCTACACCTTC. Its translation is CASSYTGQGNYGYTF.

V and J are TRBV19 and TRBJ2-3; no clear D. The CDR3 has 14 residues. The germline V gene encodes CDR1 LNHDA and CDR2 SQIVND (reference sequence). Trimming left V 2 bases short and J 3 bases short, with 9 bases between. CDR3 protein: CASSIPALTDTQYF. The CDR3 nucleotides read TGTGCCAGTAGTATACCGGCTTTAACAGATACGCAGTATTTT.

The V and J genes are TRBV9 and TRBJ2-1; D is undetermined. CDR3 length: 16 amino acids. The ends were cut back, 0 bases at V and 0 bases at J, with 10 bases in the middle. The germline CDR1 and CDR2 sequences are SGDLS and YYNGEE. The CDR3 is CASSVGWAGSYNEQFF. The CDR3 DNA is TGTGCCAGCAGCGTAGGGTGGGCTGGCTCCTACAATGAGCAGTTCTTC. The full variable domain, rest sourced from reference TRBV9 and TRBJ2-1, is DSGVTQTPKHLITATGQRVTLRCSPRSGDLSVYWYQQSLDQGLQFLIQYYNGEERAKGNILERFSAQQFPDLHSELNLSSLELGDSALYFCASSVGWAGSYNEQFFGPGTRLTVL.

This clone is a singleton in its sample. This chain joins TRBV4-2 and TRBJ1-6; 8 positions match TRBD1. This CDR3 contains 13 residues. Germline CDR1 and CDR2: LGHNA and YNFKEQ. V lost 8 bases, J lost 7 bases, and 4 bases stayed unmatched. CDR3 nucleotides: TGTGCCAGCTCACAGGGGGGGAATTCACCCCTCCACTTT. Amino acids: CASSQGGNSPLHF.

The chain carries TRBV19 and TRBJ2-6; no reliable D call. The CDR3 consists of 16 residues. Trimming pared 0 bases from V and 4 bases from J, leaving 10 bases between. Germline CDR1 and CDR2: LNHDA and SQIVND (reference sequence). CDR3 coding DNA: TGTGCCAGTAGTATAGAAGGGATCCCCGGGGCCAACGTCCTGACTTTC. Translation: CASSIEGIPGANVLTF.

The gene calls are TRBV15 and TRBJ1-3, with TRBD1 as a possible D gene (5 bases). The CDR3 loop spans 14 amino acids. Trimming cost V 6 bases and J 0 bases, with 9 bases left between them. Germline V gene lookup returns CDR1 LNHNV and CDR2 YYDKDF (reference sequence). CDR3 in DNA: TGTGCCACCAGTACAGGCTACTCTGGAAACACCATATATTTT. Translated, it gives CATSTGYSGNTIYF.

The chain carries TRBV7-2 and TRBJ2-7; the match to TRBD1 covers 10 bases. Germline V CDR1 and CDR2: SGHTA, FQGNSA. This CDR3 spans 14 amino acids. V was clipped by 3 bases and J by 4 bases; unmatched bases: 3. The CDR3 DNA reads TGTGCCAGCAGCTTGGACAGGGGGTCGTACGAGCAGTACTTC. This translates into CASSLDRGSYEQYF. Drawing the rest from reference TRBV7-2 and TRBJ2-7, the complete variable domain is GAGVSQSPSNKVTEKGKDVELRCDPISGHTALYWYRQSLGQGLEFLIYFQGNSAPDKSGLPSDRFSAERTGGSVSTLTIQRTQQEDSAVYLCASSLDRGSYEQYFGPGTRLTVT.